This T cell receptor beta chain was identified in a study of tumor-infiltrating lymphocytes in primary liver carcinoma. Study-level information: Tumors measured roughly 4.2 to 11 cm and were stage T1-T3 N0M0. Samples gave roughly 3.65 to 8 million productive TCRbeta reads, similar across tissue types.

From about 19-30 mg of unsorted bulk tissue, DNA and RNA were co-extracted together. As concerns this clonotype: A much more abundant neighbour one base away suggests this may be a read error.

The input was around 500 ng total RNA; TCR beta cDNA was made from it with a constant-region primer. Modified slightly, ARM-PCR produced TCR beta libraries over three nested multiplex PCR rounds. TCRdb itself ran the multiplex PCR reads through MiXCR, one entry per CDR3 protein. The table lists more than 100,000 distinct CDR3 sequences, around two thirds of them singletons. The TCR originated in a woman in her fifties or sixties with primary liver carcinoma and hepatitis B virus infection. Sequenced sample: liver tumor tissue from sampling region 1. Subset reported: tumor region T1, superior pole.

Written as DNA, the CDR3 is TGTACCAGCATGAGGCAGGGAGGTTCCTACGAGCAGTACTTC. Its translation is CTSMRQGGSYEQYF. The chain combines TRBV12-3 or TRBV12-4 with TRBJ2-7, with a possible D match to TRBD2 (6 bases). The CDR3 covers 14 residues.